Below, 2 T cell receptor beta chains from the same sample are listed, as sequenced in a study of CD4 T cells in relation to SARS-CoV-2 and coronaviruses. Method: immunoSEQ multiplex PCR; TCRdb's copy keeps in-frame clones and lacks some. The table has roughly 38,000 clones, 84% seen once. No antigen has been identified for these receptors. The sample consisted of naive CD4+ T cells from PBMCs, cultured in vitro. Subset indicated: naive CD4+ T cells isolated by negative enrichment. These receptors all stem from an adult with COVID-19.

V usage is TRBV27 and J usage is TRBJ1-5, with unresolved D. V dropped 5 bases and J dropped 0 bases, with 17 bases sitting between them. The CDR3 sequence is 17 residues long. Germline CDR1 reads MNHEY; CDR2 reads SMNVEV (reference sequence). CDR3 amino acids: CASSPQPTYYSNQPQHF. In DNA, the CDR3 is TGTGCCAGCAGTCCTCAACCGACATACTATAGCAATCAGCCCCAGCATTTT.

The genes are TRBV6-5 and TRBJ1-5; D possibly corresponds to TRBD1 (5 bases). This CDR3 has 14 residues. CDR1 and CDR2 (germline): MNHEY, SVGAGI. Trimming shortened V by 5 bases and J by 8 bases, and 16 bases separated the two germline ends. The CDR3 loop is CASSHKARVKPQHF. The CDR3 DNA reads TGTGCCAGCAGTCATAAGGCCAGGGTAAAGCCCCAGCATTTT.